Below, one T cell receptor beta chain is given with its context. What it binds is not known. This entry comes from a study of T cell repertoires in cytomegalovirus infection. Study overall: Public TCR beta signatures provided an indication of both CMV infection and a matching HLA type. Findings and limits, study-wide: Individuals carrying CMV plus the relevant HLA were identified by cumulative frequency of public TCR beta families. Ex vivo responses were dominated by HLA-C-restricted CMV-specific TCR beta clonotypes.

TCRdb re-derived calls from the reads in MiXCR, one entry per CDR3 protein. This sample yields around 300,000 distinct CDR3 sequences, of which over 7.5% are seen a single time; around 4.1% belongs to the top ten. Sequencing was performed on PBMCs. The receptor's source is a human donor in good health (CMV status not recorded). Some clones in this sample may be carry-over from other donors' samples.

CDR3 residues: CSARSSLGSRMAEQFF. The DNA for the CDR3 is TGCAGTGCTAGGAGTTCCCTCGGGTCCCGTATGGCAGAGCAGTTCTTC. This chain joins TRBV20-1 and TRBJ2-1; D call uncertain. The ends were cut back, 3 bases at V and 10 bases at J, with 25 bases in the middle. The CDR3 totals 16 residues. Germline values: CDR1 DFQATT, CDR2 SNEGSKA (reference sequence).